The 9 T cell receptor beta chains in this list originate from one sample, sequenced in a study of blood T cell repertoires in COVID-19. Method: immunoSEQ multiplex PCR; TCRdb's copy keeps in-frame clones and lacks some. The sample consists of 230,000 or so clones, roughly 87% of them appearing once. The material sequenced was peripheral blood. Source of these receptors: a man aged 40-50 years with active or convalescent COVID-19.

This clone appeared a single time. V gene TRBV5-4 combines with J gene TRBJ1-2; 8 bases align to TRBD1. Germline V gives CDR1 SGHNT, CDR2 YYREEE (reference sequence). The CDR3 is 16 amino acids. V dropped 0 bases and J dropped 5; count of bases not matched to a gene: 9. CDR3 sequence: CASSLDRGSSTYGYTF. CDR3 in DNA: TGTGCCAGCAGCTTGGACAGGGGGTCGTCGACTTATGGCTACACCTTC.

The V gene is TRBV11-2, the J gene TRBJ2-7; TRBD1 agrees at 9 bases. This CDR3 has 18 residues. Germline CDR1 reads SGHAT; CDR2 reads FQNNGV. Trimming took 5 bases from V and 2 from J; bases not matched to a gene: 16. The chain's CDR3 is CASSPVSRRQGVPYEQYF. CDR3 nucleotides: TGTGCCAGCAGCCCGGTCAGTAGACGACAGGGGGTCCCCTACGAGCAGTACTTC.

The chain is built from TRBV30 and TRBJ2-7; tentatively, D is TRBD2 (5 bases). Germline V gene lookup returns CDR1 GTSNPN and CDR2 SVGIG (reference sequence). Trimming removed 6 bases at V and 3 bases at J, with 15 bases between. There are 13 residues in the CDR3. The CDR3 sequence: CACRGSSLYEQYF. The CDR3 nucleotides are TGTGCCTGCCGAGGGAGCAGCCTCTACGAGCAGTACTTC.

V usage is TRBV6-5 and J usage is TRBJ1-1, with 7 bases lining up with TRBD1. Trimming took 3 bases from V and 1 from J; bases not matched to a gene: 5. Germline V CDR1 and CDR2: MNHEY, SVGAGI. This CDR3 spans 15 amino acids. Here the CDR3 DNA reads TGTGCCAGCAGTTATAGAGACAGGGCGAACACTGAAGCTTTCTTT. It is translated as CASSYRDRANTEAFF.

With regard to this clone: This specimen includes other DNA sequences encoding the same CDR3. This chain uses TRBV12-3 or TRBV12-4 with TRBJ2-3; D remains ambiguous. This CDR3 is 12 amino acids long. The ends were cut back, 3 bases at V and 4 bases at J, with 5 bases in the middle. The CDR3 DNA reads TGTGCCAGCAGTTTCTATCCAGATACGCAGTATTTT. This translates into CASSFYPDTQYF.

This clone appeared once. The rearrangement links TRBV28 to TRBJ1-1; tentative D call: TRBD1 (6 bases). Trimming pared 4 bases from V and 0 bases from J, leaving 12 bases between. CDR3 length: 15 amino acids. Germline V gives CDR1 MDHEN, CDR2 SYDVKM. CDR3 nucleotide sequence: TGTGCCAGCAGTTCCCATGGGGGCATGAACACTGAAGCTTTCTTT. It codes for CASSSHGGMNTEAFF.

This chain uses TRBV5-1 with TRBJ2-2, with 8 bases lining up with TRBD1. V trimming: 2 bases; J trimming: 3 bases; junction bases outside the gene matches: 3. CDR3 length equals 15 residues. CDR1 is SGHRS, CDR2 YFSETQ, per germline. The CDR3 reads CASSFVTGDTGELFF. The CDR3 DNA reads TGCGCCAGCAGCTTCGTGACAGGGGACACCGGGGAGCTGTTTTTT.

V is TRBV7-2 and J is TRBJ2-1; 12 bases map to TRBD2. Trimming took 4 bases from V and 5 from J; bases not matched to a gene: 3. Germline CDR1 reads SGHTA; CDR2 reads FQGNSA. The length of the CDR3 is 15 residues. CDR3 nucleotides: TGTGCCAGCAGCTACGGACTAGCGGGGCACAATGAGCAGTTCTTC. It specifies CASSYGLAGHNEQFF.

The CDR3 sequence is CASRTDRDYGYTF. The CDR3 DNA reads as TGTGCCAGCAGGACCGACAGGGACTATGGCTACACCTTC. The chain employs TRBV6-5 and TRBJ1-2; the match to TRBD1 covers 7 bases. Germline V gene sequence: CDR1 MNHEY, CDR2 SVGAGI. There are 13 residues in the CDR3. The ends lost 6 bases at V and 3 bases at J; junction bases unmatched: 4.